This T cell receptor (beta chain) was obtained from a study of vaccination effects on CD4 cells after COVID-19. As regards this clone: Its antigen is unknown.

This CDR3 contains 16 residues. Trimming at V came to 6 bases and at J to 5 bases, leaving 7 bases not matched to a gene. CDR1 and CDR2 from the germline V gene are SNHLY and FYNNEI. ViraFEST used viral peptide pools to expand antigen-specific CD4+ T cells before sequencing. Once cultured for approximately ten days, the cells underwent separation to obtain CD4+ T cells. Neither prior SARS-CoV-2 infection nor positive nucleocapsid antibodies were present in the vaccine recipients. The authors exchanged half the medium for IL-2 medium on days 3 and 7. Profiling relied on immunoSEQ multiplex PCR, and the TCRdb table lists in-frame clones only, not all of them. This sample has about 20,000 clones, with approximately 70% found just once.

Specimen: CD4+ T cells from PBMCs cultured with HCoV-NL63 spike peptides, collected before COVID-19 vaccination. This chain uses TRBV2 with TRBJ2-1; 13 bases map to TRBD2. This TCR came from a human donor who received a COVID-19 vaccine. The CDR3 here is CASRDIGTSGDNEQFF. CDR3 nucleotide sequence: TGTGCCAGCAGGGACATCGGGACTAGCGGGGACAATGAGCAGTTCTTC.